The clone carrying this T cell receptor (beta chain) was seen a handful of times. Antigen unknown. This sample is drawn from a study of type 1 regulatory T cells. About the research overall: This in vitro CD4 product, T-allo10, is enriched for Tr1 cells and alloantigen-specific. Overall study findings and caveats: Type 1 regulatory T cells had a more restricted TCR repertoire than non-type 1 regulatory T cells.

TCRdb passed the reads through MiXCR, listing each CDR3 protein once. Counted here are tens of thousands of distinct CDR3 sequences, 20% to 25% occurring once; the ten biggest clones make up around 8%. With V trimmed by 6 bases and J by 4 bases, 5 bases remained unmatched. Germline CDR1 and CDR2: SGHDN and FVKESK. CDR3 length: 15 amino acids. The sequence was obtained from a human donor in good health. Sequenced: cultured type 1 regulatory T (Tr1) cells, either the whole culture or a sorted fraction (not recorded which). The J gene is TRBJ2-5, the V gene TRBV14, with 13 bases matching TRBD2. This CDR3 reads CASSLGLAGAETQYF. CDR3 nucleotides: TGTGCCAGCAGTCTCGGACTAGCGGGAGCAGAGACCCAGTACTTC.